Below are 31 T cell receptor beta chains sequenced from a single sample in a study of shared clonotypes between healthy human individuals. Repertoires were generated with immunoSEQ multiplex PCR, while TCRdb's copy carries only in-frame clones and drops some. The table includes fewer than 1.6 million clones, around 98.5% detected once. Sequencing was done on a sample of naive CD4+ T cells sorted from blood. Sample subset: CD45RA+ positively selected. All receptors derive from a man aged 30-40 years in good health.

With regard to this clone: The same CDR3 is also encoded by other DNA sequences in this sample. This chain links TRBV7-2 with TRBJ2-1; D not resolved. Per the germline V gene, CDR1 is SGHTA and CDR2 is FQGNSA. This CDR3 region has 12 residues. With 1 base removed from V and 7 bases from J, the gap between germline ends came to 5 bases. In DNA, the CDR3 is TGTGCCAGCAGCTTAGATTATAATGAGCAGTTCTTC. This encodes CASSLDYNEQFF. The entire variable domain, with the rest obtained from reference TRBV7-2 and TRBJ2-1, is as follows: GAGVSQSPSNKVTEKGKDVELRCDPISGHTALYWYRQSLGQGLEFLIYFQGNSAPDKSGLPSDRFSAERTGGSVSTLTIQRTQQEDSAVYLCASSLDYNEQFFGPGTRLTVL.

The CDR3 bases are TGTGCCAGCAGTGAACAGCCTAACACAGATACGCAGTATTTT. It codes for CASSEQPNTDTQYF. The V and J genes are TRBV6-1 and TRBJ2-3; D gene unclear. Germline values: CDR1 MNHNS, CDR2 SASEGT. The length of the CDR3 is 14 residues. The V and J ends lost 2 bases and 2 bases respectively, with 8 bases between them.

V usage is TRBV28 and J usage is TRBJ1-2, with a weak D call TRBD1 (5 bases). In germline, CDR1 is MDHEN, CDR2 SYDVKM. The CDR3 has 13 amino acids. V was shortened by 7 bases and J by 2 bases, with 11 bases between the two germline ends. DNA of the CDR3: TGTGCCAGCATTTCTGCAGGGAACTATGGCTACACCTTC. Translation gives CASISAGNYGYTF.

The gene calls are TRBV28 and TRBJ1-2, with TRBD1 matching 7 bases. The CDR3 consists of 14 residues. Germline V gene sequence: CDR1 MDHEN, CDR2 SYDVKM. V was pared by 8 bases and J by 4 bases, with 10 bases of the junction left unmatched. CDR3 sequence reads: CASLLDRASYGYTF. The CDR3 DNA follows: TGTGCCAGCCTTCTCGACAGGGCCTCCTATGGCTACACCTTC.

V and J are TRBV27 and TRBJ2-5; 9 positions match TRBD1. Germline-derived CDR1 and CDR2 are MNHEY and SMNVEV (reference sequence). The CDR3 runs 12 residues. With V trimmed by 11 bases and J by 6 bases, 7 bases remained unmatched. The CDR3 reads CAGGDRAKTQYF. CDR3 DNA sequence: TGTGCCGGGGGGGACAGGGCAAAGACCCAGTACTTC.

This chain connects TRBV2 to TRBJ1-5, with no clear D. Germline V lookup: CDR1 SNHLY, CDR2 FYNNEI. This CDR3 is 15 amino acids long. Trimming took 7 bases from V and 3 from J, leaving 16 bases between them. The CDR3 region is CASMELDLINQPQHF. The CDR3 DNA reads TGTGCCAGCATGGAGCTAGATCTAATCAATCAGCCCCAGCATTTT.

This chain uses TRBV11-3 with TRBJ2-5; weak D call: TRBD2 (5 bases). The V and J ends lost 1 base and 5 bases respectively, with 11 bases between them. This CDR3 is built from 14 residues. Germline V CDR1 and CDR2: SGHNT, YENEEA. The CDR3, as DNA: TGTGCCAGCAGCTTAGGGGGAGACTTGGAGACCCAGTACTTC. This encodes CASSLGGDLETQYF.

The chain joins TRBV6-5 to TRBJ2-7; D might be TRBD1 or TRBD2, each matching 5 bases. V was shortened by 8 bases and J by 12 bases, with 26 bases between the two germline ends. The CDR3 is made up of 14 amino acids. Germline V gene sequence: CDR1 MNHEY, CDR2 SVGAGI. The CDR3 loop reads CASGVQGRTIRLYF. The CDR3 nucleotides read TGTGCCAGCGGAGTTCAGGGACGGACAATCCGGTTGTACTTC.

With respect to this clone: Other DNA sequences of this sample code for an identical CDR3. The chain employs TRBV18 and TRBJ2-2; a possible D gene is TRBD2 (5 bases). V was cut by 1 base and J by 6 bases, with 6 bases left in between. Germline assignment: CDR1 KGHSH and CDR2 LQKENI. CDR3 size: 13 residues. The CDR3: CASSPLEAGELFF. The CDR3 coding sequence is TGTGCCAGCTCACCACTGGAGGCCGGGGAGCTGTTTTTT.

The gene calls are TRBV7-2 and TRBJ2-7; TRBD2 aligns across 10 bases. V lost 3 bases to trimming and J lost 1 base; unmatched junction nucleotides: 6. Germline V gene lookup returns CDR1 SGHTA and CDR2 FQGNSA. This CDR3 comprises 16 residues. The CDR3 is CASSFTAGGQSYEQYF. The CDR3 nucleotides read TGTGCCAGCAGCTTTACAGCGGGAGGGCAGTCCTACGAGCAGTACTTC.

In DNA form, the CDR3 reads TGTGCCAGCAGCTTATCGTTAACAGGGACTGGAAACACCATATATTTT. This sequence encodes CASSLSLTGTGNTIYF. The gene calls are TRBV7-2 and TRBJ1-3, with D possibly being TRBD1 (6 bases). The CDR3 is 16 residues long. Trimming pared 2 bases from V and 2 bases from J, leaving 13 bases between. The V gene's germline CDR1 is SGHTA and CDR2 FQGNSA. Variable domain in full (rest from reference TRBV7-2 and TRBJ1-3): GAGVSQSPSNKVTEKGKDVELRCDPISGHTALYWYRQSLGQGLEFLIYFQGNSAPDKSGLPSDRFSAERTGGSVSTLTIQRTQQEDSAVYLCASSLSLTGTGNTIYFGEGSWLTVV.

The CDR3 sequence is CATSQGPFGYNEQFF. CDR3 nucleotide sequence: TGTGCCACCAGCCAGGGACCGTTTGGCTACAATGAGCAGTTCTTC. The chain joins TRBV15 to TRBJ2-1, with D perhaps TRBD1 or TRBD2 (5 bases each). CDR1 LNHNV and CDR2 YYDKDF come from the germline V gene (reference sequence). This CDR3 is built from 15 residues. Trimming stripped 5 bases from V and 3 bases from J, with 14 bases between.

This chain joins TRBV7-9 and TRBJ1-2; unclear D gene. V was shortened by 3 bases and J by 6 bases, with 8 bases between the two germline ends. The CDR3 sequence is 12 residues long. Germline CDR1 reads SEHNR; CDR2 reads FQNEAQ (reference sequence). The CDR3 nucleotides read TGTGCCAGCAGCTTGCGGGTCAATGGCTACACCTTC. Translating gives CASSLRVNGYTF. Together with reference TRBV7-9 and TRBJ1-2, the CDR3 gives the full variable domain: DTGVSQNPRHKITKRGQNVTFRCDPISEHNRLYWYRQTLGQGPEFLTYFQNEAQLEKSRLLSDRFSAERPKGSFSTLEIQRTEQGDSAMYLCASSLRVNGYTFGSGTRLTVV.

This clone appeared a single time. This sequence joins TRBV5-4 and TRBJ2-1; D gene unclear. The CDR3 covers 14 residues. Germline CDR1 and CDR2: SGHNT and YYREEE (reference sequence). Trimming removed 3 bases at V and 3 bases at J, with 10 bases between. The CDR3 sequence is CASSSLTDYNEQFF. The DNA of the CDR3 is TGTGCCAGCAGCTCATTAACTGACTACAATGAGCAGTTCTTC.

Note on this clone: The DNA is left out, because the CDR3 cannot be placed on it with certainty; the CDR3 is given as TCRdb lists it. The CDR3: CASSKVGTGSSTDTQYF. The rearrangement links TRBV21-1 to TRBJ2-3. TRBV21-1 represents a pseudogene. The CDR3 is 17 amino acids long, termini counted.

V is TRBV29-1 and J is TRBJ1-2; possibly TRBD1 for D (5 bases). CDR1 SQVTM and CDR2 ANQGSEA come from the germline V gene. This CDR3 contains 13 residues. V shed 7 bases and J shed 2 bases, with 14 bases lying between them. The CDR3 reads CSALSTDNYGYTF. As DNA, the CDR3 is TGCAGCGCATTATCGACAGACAACTATGGCTACACCTTC.

The chain uses TRBV29-1 and TRBJ2-7, with 9 nucleotides matching TRBD2. This CDR3 spans 13 amino acids. Per the germline V gene, CDR1 is SQVTM and CDR2 is ANQGSEA. Trimming at V came to 6 bases and at J to 6 bases, leaving 9 bases not matched to a gene. CDR3 in amino acids: CSVKGLAPAEQYF. The CDR3, as DNA: TGCAGCGTAAAGGGACTAGCTCCCGCCGAGCAGTACTTC.

This rearrangement joins TRBV10-3 to TRBJ2-7; 12 bases map to TRBD2. The CDR3 consists of 18 residues. V dropped 7 bases and J dropped 4; count of bases not matched to a gene: 17. The germline gives CDR1 ENHRY, CDR2 SYGVKD. The CDR3 spells CAITLNHSGLAGSYEQYF. The CDR3 DNA reads as TGTGCCATCACCCTCAATCATTCTGGACTAGCGGGATCGTACGAGCAGTACTTC.

The chain carries TRBV5-5 and TRBJ2-3, with D unclear. The CDR3 covers 12 residues. Germline CDR1 and CDR2: SGHKS and YYEKEE (reference sequence). Trimming cost V 1 base and J 4 bases, with 4 bases left between them. For the CDR3, the DNA is TGTGCCAGCAGCTTGTCAGCAGATACGCAGTATTTT. This encodes CASSLSADTQYF. Looking up the rest from reference TRBV5-5 and TRBJ2-3 gives the full variable domain: DAGVTQSPTHLIKTRGQQVTLRCSPISGHKSVSWYQQVLGQGPQFIFQYYEKEERGRGNFPDRFSARQFPNYSSELNVNALLLGDSALYLCASSLSADTQYFGPGTRLTVL.

Comments on this clone: Different DNA sequences within this sample yield the same CDR3. In DNA, the CDR3 is TGTGCCAGCAGCGTAGGACTAGCAGCTAGCACAGATACGCAGTATTTT. This translates into CASSVGLAASTDTQYF. The V gene is TRBV9, the J gene TRBJ2-3, with 7 nucleotides matching TRBD2. From germline, CDR1 is SGDLS and CDR2 YYNGEE. The CDR3 contains 16 residues. J lost 0 bases, V lost 0 bases, and 4 bases had no gene match.

The chain carries TRBV18 and TRBJ2-3; 11 bases are a match to TRBD2. J lost 4 bases, V lost 2 bases, and 5 bases had no gene match. This CDR3 is 16 amino acids long. The germline gives CDR1 KGHSH, CDR2 LQKENI. The CDR3 loop is CASSPVTSGSADTQYF. CDR3 coding DNA: TGTGCCAGCTCACCAGTCACTAGCGGGAGTGCAGATACGCAGTATTTT.

The gene calls are TRBV2 and TRBJ2-3; 8 positions agree with TRBD2. V dropped 1 base and J dropped 7; count of bases not matched to a gene: 7. The CDR3 is 15 residues long. The germline V gene encodes CDR1 SNHLY and CDR2 FYNNEI. The CDR3 DNA reads TGTGCCAGCAGTGAAGAGGCTAGCGGGTTTCATACGCAGTATTTT. It specifies CASSEEASGFHTQYF.

The count of this clone is one. This chain uses TRBV6-5 with TRBJ1-4, with D possibly matching TRBD1 (6 bases). The V gene's germline CDR1 is MNHEY and CDR2 SVGAGI. V dropped 5 bases and J dropped 8 bases, with 18 bases sitting between them. The CDR3 is 15 residues long. CDR3 region: CASSQRGGLREKLFF. CDR3 DNA: TGTGCCAGCAGTCAGAGGGGGGGCCTACGAGAAAAACTGTTTTTT.

On this clone itself: Other DNA sequences in the same sample also yield this CDR3. This rearrangement joins TRBV5-1 to TRBJ2-7, with TRBD1 matching over 8 bases. V shed 2 bases, J shed 7 bases, and the junction held 5 bases outside the gene matches. Germline CDR1 SGHRS, CDR2 YFSETQ. There are 13 residues in the CDR3. The CDR3 sequence: CASSLTGTGEQYF. CDR3 sequence (DNA): TGCGCCAGCAGCTTAACCGGGACAGGAGAGCAGTACTTC.

The chain combines TRBV28 with TRBJ1-5, with D possibly TRBD1 on 5 matching bases. Per germline, CDR1 MDHEN and CDR2 SYDVKM. CDR3 length equals 16 residues. V was cut by 7 bases and J by 4 bases, with 20 bases left in between. The CDR3: CASKPTQGLSNQPQHF. DNA of the CDR3: TGTGCCAGCAAACCTACCCAGGGTTTAAGTAATCAGCCCCAGCATTTT.

The chain recombines TRBV7-8 with TRBJ1-2; D gene uncertain. The CDR3 is 14 amino acids. CDR1 and CDR2 (germline): SGHVS, FQNEAQ. Trimming shortened V by 4 bases and J by 4 bases, and 13 bases separated the two germline ends. The CDR3 loop is CASSSWTVAYGYTF. CDR3 sequence (DNA): TGTGCCAGCAGCTCTTGGACGGTGGCCTATGGCTACACCTTC. Based on the CDR3 plus reference TRBV7-8 and TRBJ1-2, the full variable domain is GAGVSQSPRYKVAKRGQDVALRCDPISGHVSLFWYQQALGQGPEFLTYFQNEAQLDKSGLPSDRFFAERPEGSVSTLKIQRTQQEDSAVYLCASSSWTVAYGYTFGSGTRLTVV.

For the CDR3, the DNA is TGTGCCAGCAGTCCGACACAAGGCCCACCCTACGAGCAGTACTTC. As protein: CASSPTQGPPYEQYF. The chain couples TRBV7-9 to TRBJ2-7; D not certain. Deletions cut 6 bases from V and 2 bases from J, with 17 bases between. There are 15 residues in the CDR3. Looked up from germline, CDR1 is SEHNR and CDR2 is FQNEAQ (reference sequence).

This chain joins TRBV6-1 and TRBJ1-4, with 7 bases matching TRBD1. V lost 4 bases to trimming and J lost 4 bases; unmatched junction nucleotides: 6. This CDR3 has 15 residues. The V gene's germline CDR1 is MNHNS and CDR2 SASEGT. In nucleotides, the CDR3 is TGTGCCAGCAGTGCAACCGGGACAGATAATGAAAAACTGTTTTTT. Protein sequence: CASSATGTDNEKLFF.

CDR3 residues: CASSQDRGTGQTYEQYF. The CDR3 DNA is TGCGCCAGCAGCCAAGATAGGGGGACAGGCCAAACCTACGAGCAGTACTTC. The rearrangement uses TRBV4-1 and TRBJ2-7, with 8 bases aligning to TRBD1. Germline V gene lookup returns CDR1 MGHRA and CDR2 YSYEKL. V trimming: 0 bases; J trimming: 2 bases; junction bases outside the gene matches: 9. This CDR3 comprises 17 residues.

The J gene is TRBJ2-7, the V gene TRBV6-4, with 8 bases identical to TRBD2. Losses at the gene ends were 0 bases for V and 5 bases for J; bases not matched to a gene: 27. The CDR3 runs 22 residues. Germline CDR1 is MRHNA and CDR2 is SNTAGT. This CDR3 reads CASSDSGWDYRLARVTVHEQYF. The CDR3 coding sequence is TGTGCCAGCAGTGACTCGGGCTGGGACTACAGACTAGCGAGGGTCACGGTCCACGAGCAGTACTTC.

Note on this clone: The sample has other DNA sequences that encode this CDR3 too. This chain uses TRBV5-1 with TRBJ2-3; no firm D call. The germline V gene has CDR1 SGHRS and CDR2 YFSETQ. V was trimmed by 3 bases and J by 0 bases, leaving 2 bases between them. The CDR3 is 12 residues long. The CDR3 spells CASSYSTDTQYF. CDR3 DNA sequence: TGCGCCAGCAGCTATAGCACAGATACGCAGTATTTT.